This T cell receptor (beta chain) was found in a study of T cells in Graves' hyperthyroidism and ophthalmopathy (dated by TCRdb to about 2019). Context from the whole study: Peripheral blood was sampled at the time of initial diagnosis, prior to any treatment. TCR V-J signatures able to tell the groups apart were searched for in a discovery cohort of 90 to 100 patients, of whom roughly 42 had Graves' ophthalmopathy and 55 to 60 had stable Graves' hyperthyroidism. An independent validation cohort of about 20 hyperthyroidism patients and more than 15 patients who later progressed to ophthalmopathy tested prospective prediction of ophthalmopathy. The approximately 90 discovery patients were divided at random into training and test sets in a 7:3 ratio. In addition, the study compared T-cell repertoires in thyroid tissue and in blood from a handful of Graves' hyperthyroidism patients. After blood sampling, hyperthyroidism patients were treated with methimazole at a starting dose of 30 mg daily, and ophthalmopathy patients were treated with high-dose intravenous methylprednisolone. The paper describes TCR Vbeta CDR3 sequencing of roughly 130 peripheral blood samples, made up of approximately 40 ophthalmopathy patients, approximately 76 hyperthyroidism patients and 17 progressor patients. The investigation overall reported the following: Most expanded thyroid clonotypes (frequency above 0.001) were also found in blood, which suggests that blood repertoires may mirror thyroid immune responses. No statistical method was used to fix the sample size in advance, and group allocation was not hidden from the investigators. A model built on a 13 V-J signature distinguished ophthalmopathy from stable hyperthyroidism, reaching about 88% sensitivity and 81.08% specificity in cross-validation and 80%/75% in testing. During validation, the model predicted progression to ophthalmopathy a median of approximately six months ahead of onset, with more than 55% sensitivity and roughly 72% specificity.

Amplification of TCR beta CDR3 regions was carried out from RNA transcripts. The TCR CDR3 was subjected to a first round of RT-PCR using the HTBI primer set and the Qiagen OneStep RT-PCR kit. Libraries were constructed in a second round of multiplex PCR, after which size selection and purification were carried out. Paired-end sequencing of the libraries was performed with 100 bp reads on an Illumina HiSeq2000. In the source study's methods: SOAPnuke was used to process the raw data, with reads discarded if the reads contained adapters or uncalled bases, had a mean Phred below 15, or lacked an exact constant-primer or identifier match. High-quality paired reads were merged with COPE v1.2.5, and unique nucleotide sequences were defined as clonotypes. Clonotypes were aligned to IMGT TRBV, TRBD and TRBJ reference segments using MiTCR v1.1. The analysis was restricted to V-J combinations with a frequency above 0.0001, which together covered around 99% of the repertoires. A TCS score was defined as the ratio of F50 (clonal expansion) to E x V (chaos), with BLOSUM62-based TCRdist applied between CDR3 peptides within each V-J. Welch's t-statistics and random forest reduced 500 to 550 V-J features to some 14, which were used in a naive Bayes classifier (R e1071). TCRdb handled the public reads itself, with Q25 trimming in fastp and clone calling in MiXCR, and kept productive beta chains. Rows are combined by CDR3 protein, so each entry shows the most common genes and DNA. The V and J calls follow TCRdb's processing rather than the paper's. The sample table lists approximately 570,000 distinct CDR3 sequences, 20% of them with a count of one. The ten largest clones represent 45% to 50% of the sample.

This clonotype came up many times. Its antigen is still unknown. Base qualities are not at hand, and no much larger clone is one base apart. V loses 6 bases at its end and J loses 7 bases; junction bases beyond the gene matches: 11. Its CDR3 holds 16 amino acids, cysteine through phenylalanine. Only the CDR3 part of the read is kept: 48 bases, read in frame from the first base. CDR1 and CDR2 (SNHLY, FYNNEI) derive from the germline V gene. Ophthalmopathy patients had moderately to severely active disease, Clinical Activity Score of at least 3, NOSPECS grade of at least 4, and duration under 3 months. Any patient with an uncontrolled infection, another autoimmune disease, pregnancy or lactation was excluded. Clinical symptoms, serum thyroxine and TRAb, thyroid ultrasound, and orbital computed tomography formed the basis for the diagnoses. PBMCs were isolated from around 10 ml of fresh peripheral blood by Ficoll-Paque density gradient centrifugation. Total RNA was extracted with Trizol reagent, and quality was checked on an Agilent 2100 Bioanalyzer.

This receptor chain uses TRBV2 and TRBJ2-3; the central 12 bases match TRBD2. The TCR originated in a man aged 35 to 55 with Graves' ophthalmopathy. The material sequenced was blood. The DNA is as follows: TGTGCCAGCAGCCCCCAACTAGCGGGAGGATCAAATACGCAGTATTTT. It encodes CASSPQLAGGSNTQYF.